The rows below give T cell receptor beta chains drawn from one sample of a study of T cells in Graves' hyperthyroidism and ophthalmopathy. One entry per CDR3 protein results from TCRdb running MiXCR on the multiplex PCR reads. The data contain about 500,000 distinct CDR3 sequences, around 15% of them singletons. Sequencing was done on a sample of blood. These receptors were collected from a woman under 40 with Graves' ophthalmopathy. Both conserved end residues are part of each CDR3. D genes are given only for firm matches. Size is stated for part of the rows, as once, few or many counts, or as a class when the clone is expanded.

TRBV28	TRBJ2-3	many	-	TGTGCCAGCAGTTTTCCCCCAGAGCTCACAGATACGCAGTATTTT	CASSFPPELTDTQYF
TRBV7-2	TRBJ2-5	-	-	TGTGCCAGCAGCTTGCGGACTGGTGGGGGTTTCCTGTACCAAGAGACCCAGTACTTC	CASSLRTGGGFLYQETQYF
TRBV5-1	TRBJ1-1	many	TRBD1	TGCGCCAGCAGCCCGGACAGGGGGGTGAACACTGAAGCTTTCTTT	CASSPDRGVNTEAFF
TRBV27	TRBJ2-7	few	-	TGTGCCAGCGGAACCGACGGGGTCTACGAGCAGTACTTC	CASGTDGVYEQYF
TRBV12-3/TRBV12-4	TRBJ2-7	many	-	TGTGCCAGCGTTCCCACAGCGGGCGTCTCCTACGAGCAGTACTTC	CASVPTAGVSYEQYF
TRBV10-3	TRBJ1-1	many	-	TGTGCCATCAGTCGGACAGTGAACACTGAAGCTTTCTTT	CAISRTVNTEAFF
TRBV6-1	TRBJ2-1	-	-	TGTGCCAGCAGTGAGCAGGGTTTTTACGAGCAGTTCTTC	CASSEQGFYEQFF
TRBV12-3/TRBV12-4	TRBJ2-1	few	TRBD2	TGTGCCAGCAGTGCAGAAAATAGCGGGAGGTCCTACAATGAGCAGTTCTTC	CASSAENSGRSYNEQFF
TRBV6-2/TRBV6-3	TRBJ2-2	-	TRBD2	TGTGCCAGCAGTTCCGGACTAGCGGGAGGGCCAGCCGGGGAGCTGTTTTTT	CASSSGLAGGPAGELFF
TRBV6-2/TRBV6-3	TRBJ2-1	-	-	TGTGCCAACACTCAATGGGGGAGTGAGCAGTTCTTC	CANTQWGSEQFF
TRBV10-3	TRBJ2-5	many	TRBD1	TGTGCCACTGCGAGCTCAACAGGGGAAGAGACCCAGTACTTC	CATASSTGEETQYF
TRBV6-2/TRBV6-3	TRBJ1-1	many	TRBD1	TGTGCCAGCAGCCCCCAGGGGGGAGTGATGAACACTGAAGCTTTCTTT	CASSPQGGVMNTEAFF
TRBV12-3/TRBV12-4	TRBJ2-7	many	TRBD1	TGTGCCAGCAGTTTCACAGGGGGTACCTACGAGCAGTACTTC	CASSFTGGTYEQYF
TRBV5-1	TRBJ2-7	many	-	TGCGCCAGCAGCCCTACCGGGACGAGAGGCTACGAGCAGTACTTC	CASSPTGTRGYEQYF
TRBV18	TRBJ2-3	many	-	TGTGCCAGCTCACCACAGGCGTCAGGTCTAGATACGCAGTATTTT	CASSPQASGLDTQYF
TRBV7-2	TRBJ1-1	few	-	TGTGCCAGCAGCTTAGGTGGCAGGTTGAACACTGAAGCTTTCTTT	CASSLGGRLNTEAFF
TRBV7-2	TRBJ2-1	-	TRBD2	TGTGCCAGCCACCTAGCGGGAAATAATGAGCAGTTCTTC	CASHLAGNNEQFF
TRBV6-1	TRBJ2-4	few	-	TGTGCCAGCAGTGAGGTGGCAAACCTAGCCAAAAACATTCAGTACTTC	CASSEVANLAKNIQYF
TRBV9	TRBJ2-7	many	TRBD2	TGTGCCAGCAGCGTAGGGGGACTAGCGGACTACGAGCAGTACTTC	CASSVGGLADYEQYF
TRBV19	TRBJ1-2	-	-	TGTGCCAGTAGTTCCAGCCAGACAGGAGGCTACACCTTC	CASSSSQTGGYTF
TRBV28	TRBJ2-2	few	TRBD2	TGTGCCAGCAGGCCCCTAGGGACTAGCGGAACCGGGGAGCTGTTTTTT	CASRPLGTSGTGELFF
TRBV2	TRBJ1-6	-	-	TGTGCCAGCAGCCCGGGGGACCGGTATTCACCCCTCCACTTT	CASSPGDRYSPLHF
TRBV9	TRBJ2-2	few	-	TGTGCCAGCAGCGTAATAAGCGATACCACCGGGGAGCTGTTTTTT	CASSVISDTTGELFF
TRBV7-2	TRBJ2-3	many	TRBD1	TGTGCCAGCAGCCCAGACAGGGTCCTCGATACGCAGTATTTT	CASSPDRVLDTQYF
TRBV5-1	TRBJ1-1	many	-	TGCGCCAGCAGCTCAGACCCCTGGACCATGAACACTGAAGCTTTCTTT	CASSSDPWTMNTEAFF
TRBV5-1	TRBJ2-1	-	TRBD1	TGCGCCAGCAGCCCTGGGACAGCCGACAATGAGCAGTTCTTC	CASSPGTADNEQFF
TRBV11-2	TRBJ2-5	many	TRBD1	TGTGCCAGCAGCTTCCCGAAAGAACAGGGGTGGCAAGAGACCCAGTACTTC	CASSFPKEQGWQETQYF
TRBV4-1	TRBJ2-1	few	-	TGCGCCAGCAGCCAAGATCCGGCGGAGCAGTTCTTC	CASSQDPAEQFF
TRBV3-1	TRBJ1-1	many	-	TGTGCCAGCAGCCTCCGCTTGGGATGGGCTTTCTTT	CASSLRLGWAFF
TRBV3-1	TRBJ2-7	many	-	TGTGCCAGCAGCCAAGAAGGCAAGTTAAACTCCTACGAGCAGTACTTC	CASSQEGKLNSYEQYF